Listed below are T cell receptor beta chains from one sample, sequenced in a study of blood T cell repertoires in COVID-19. The assay was immunoSEQ multiplex PCR, and TCRdb's table has in-frame clones only and misses some. This table has around 260,000 clones, approximately 89% appearing once. Source material: peripheral blood. Every receptor here comes from a woman aged 45 to 65 with acute or convalescent COVID-19. Both conserved end residues are part of each CDR3. A D gene is named only where the DNA matches it firmly. Clone size is not always given. Where it is, it says once, few, many or a class for expanded clones.

TRBV18	TRBJ1-4	TRBD1	.	CASSLYRGPEEKLFF	TGTGCCAGCTCACTGTACAGGGGGCCGGAAGAAAAACTGTTTTTT
TRBV2	TRBJ2-5	TRBD2	.	CASRGRTSGGQETQYF	TGTGCCAGCAGAGGAAGGACTAGCGGGGGCCAAGAGACCCAGTACTTC
TRBV10-3	TRBJ1-2	TRBD1	once	CAISENRGLNYGYTF	TGTGCCATCAGTGAAAACAGGGGGCTTAACTATGGCTACACCTTC
TRBV15	TRBJ1-4	TRBD1	.	CATSRDPGGEGKLFF	TGTGCCACCAGCAGAGATCCAGGGGGCGAGGGAAAACTGTTTTTT
TRBV7-2	TRBJ2-1	.	.	CASSLAGGHYNEQFF	TGTGCCAGCAGCTTAGCGGGAGGCCACTACAATGAGCAGTTCTTC
TRBV11-3	TRBJ2-3	TRBD1	once	CASSSTRQGYGTDTQYF	TGTGCCAGCAGCTCCACTAGACAGGGTTACGGCACAGATACGCAGTATTTT
TRBV6-4	TRBJ2-1	TRBD1	.	CASSGTVNSYNEQFF	TGTGCCAGCTCAGGGACAGTAAATTCCTACAATGAGCAGTTCTTC
TRBV7-2	TRBJ2-1	.	.	CASRPKEKLSQFF	TGTGCCAGCAGGCCTAAAGAAAAGCTAAGCCAGTTCTTC
TRBV7-2	TRBJ1-5	.	.	CASSLLQILDSNQPQHF	TGTGCCAGCAGCTTATTACAGATCTTAGATAGCAATCAGCCCCAGCATTTT
TRBV5-1	TRBJ2-5	TRBD1	.	CASSMEAGTGRGTQYF	TGCGCCAGCAGCATGGAGGCGGGGACAGGGAGGGGGACCCAGTACTTC
TRBV24-1	TRBJ2-1	TRBD2	few	CATSDSAAGASGYNEQFF	TGTGCCACCAGTGATTCCGCGGCTGGGGCTAGCGGTTACAATGAGCAGTTCTTC
TRBV18	TRBJ2-3	TRBD2	once	CASSPLLTSGSTDTQYF	TGTGCCAGCTCACCCCTTCTTACTAGCGGATCCACAGATACGCAGTATTTT
TRBV21-1	TRBJ2-7	.	.	CASSPRELRQPYEQYF	TGTGCCAGCAGCCCCCGTGAACTTAGACAGCCCTACGAGCAGTACTTC
TRBV6-1	TRBJ2-7	.	.	CASSEGAHSYEQYF	TGTGCCAGCAGTGAAGGGGCCCACTCCTACGAGCAGTACTTC
TRBV4-1	TRBJ2-1	TRBD2	.	CASSQDTSGRFNEQFF	TGCGCCAGCAGCCAGGACACTAGCGGGAGGTTCAATGAGCAGTTCTTC
TRBV28	TRBJ1-2	.	.	CASSLQSNYGYTF	TGTGCCAGCAGTTTACAGTCTAACTATGGCTACACCTTC
TRBV5-1	TRBJ2-2	TRBD2	.	CASSPGLAGTGELFF	TGCGCCAGCAGCCCGGGACTAGCGGGCACCGGGGAGCTGTTTTTT
TRBV5-6	TRBJ2-7	TRBD1	.	CASSLTLTGILEQYF	TGTGCCAGCAGCTTAACTTTGACAGGGATATTAGAGCAGTACTTC
TRBV28	TRBJ2-3	TRBD2	.	CASSSGTSGIADTQYF	TGTGCCAGCAGTTCCGGGACTAGCGGGATCGCAGATACGCAGTATTTT
TRBV7-2	TRBJ2-2	.	.	CASSLRRQDNTGELFF	TGTGCCAGCAGTCTCAGGAGGCAGGATAACACCGGGGAGCTGTTTTTT
TRBV18	TRBJ2-1	.	.	CASSPLAAGLYNEQFF	TGTGCCAGCTCACCATTAGCCGCCGGCCTCTACAATGAGCAGTTCTTC
TRBV18	TRBJ1-1	TRBD1	.	CATRAGGGMNTEAFF	TGTGCCACCAGGGCAGGGGGTGGAATGAACACTGAAGCTTTCTTT
TRBV9	TRBJ1-5	.	once	CASSATVSNQPQHF	TGTGCCAGCAGTGCCACAGTTAGCAATCAGCCCCAGCATTTT
TRBV7-9	TRBJ1-1	.	.	CASSLVGGGGTEAFF	TGTGCCAGCAGCTTAGTGGGGGGAGGCGGCACTGAAGCTTTCTTT
TRBV18	TRBJ2-1	TRBD1	.	CASSPPGQRIYNEQFF	TGTGCCAGCTCACCACCGGGACAGAGGATCTACAATGAGCAGTTCTTC
TRBV5-1	TRBJ2-7	TRBD2	.	CASSLTSGSEEQYF	TGCGCCAGCAGCTTGACTAGCGGGAGTGAAGAGCAGTACTTC
TRBV6-5	TRBJ2-2	.	.	CASSYSIPGRTGELFF	TGTGCCAGCAGTTACTCGATCCCGGGAAGGACCGGGGAGCTGTTTTTT
TRBV19	TRBJ2-7	TRBD1	once	CASSEQGAAYEQYF	TGTGCCAGTAGTGAGCAGGGGGCGGCCTACGAGCAGTACTTC
TRBV5-1	TRBJ2-2	.	.	CASSFGGNTGELFF	TGCGCCAGCAGCTTTGGCGGGAACACCGGGGAGCTGTTTTTT
TRBV7-9	TRBJ1-1	.	.	CASSPPRGRLRDTEAFF	TGTGCCAGCAGCCCCCCCAGGGGTCGACTAAGGGACACTGAAGCTTTCTTT
TRBV5-1	TRBJ2-1	TRBD2	.	CASSPTSGNEQFF	TGCGCCAGCAGCCCGACTAGCGGGAATGAGCAGTTCTTC
TRBV9	TRBJ2-5	.	.	CASSVAGGGYETQYF	TGTGCCAGCAGCGTAGCGGGAGGGGGCTATGAGACCCAGTACTTC
TRBV2	TRBJ2-5	.	.	CASSEARQRIETQYF	TGTGCCAGCAGTGAAGCGAGACAACGCATCGAGACCCAGTACTTC
TRBV18	TRBJ2-7	TRBD2	.	CASSSGLAGGHEQYF	TGTGCCAGCTCATCGGGACTAGCGGGAGGTCACGAGCAGTACTTC
TRBV12-3/TRBV12-4	TRBJ2-3	.	.	CASSLGGRDTQYF	TGTGCCAGCAGTTTGGGGGGGCGAGATACGCAGTATTTT
TRBV6-5	TRBJ2-2	TRBD2	.	CASMRLADTGELFF	TGTGCCAGCATGCGACTAGCTGACACCGGGGAGCTGTTTTTT
TRBV3-1/TRBV3-2	TRBJ1-5	TRBD1	once	CASSHSGTGDHPQHF	TGTGCCAGCAGCCATTCCGGGACAGGGGATCACCCCCAGCATTTT
TRBV7-9	TRBJ1-4	.	.	CASSPRSGEKLFF	TGTGCCAGCAGCCCCCGTTCAGGGGAAAAACTGTTTTTT
TRBV10-3	TRBJ2-1	TRBD2	.	CAISWREPYNEQFF	TGTGCCATCAGTTGGCGGGAGCCCTACAATGAGCAGTTCTTC
TRBV6-2/TRBV6-3	TRBJ2-7	TRBD2	.	CASSYKYLAGGDYEQYF	TGTGCCAGCAGTTACAAGTATTTAGCGGGAGGAGACTACGAGCAGTACTTC
TRBV27	TRBJ2-3	.	.	CASSLGSRVDTQYF	TGTGCCAGCAGTTTAGGTAGCAGGGTAGATACGCAGTATTTT
TRBV27	TRBJ1-5	TRBD1	once	CASREQGWGNQPQHF	TGTGCCAGCAGGGAACAGGGGTGGGGCAATCAGCCCCAGCATTTT
TRBV7-8	TRBJ1-5	TRBD1	.	CASSLFYGDRDPNQPQHF	TGTGCCAGCAGCTTATTCTACGGGGACAGAGACCCCAATCAGCCCCAGCATTTT